Below are 15 T cell receptor beta chains sequenced from a single sample in a study of blood T cell repertoires in COVID-19. Produced via immunoSEQ multiplex PCR; TCRdb's table is partial and in-frame only. The sample contains a few hundred thousand clones, approximately 85% of which appear only once. The sample taken for sequencing was PBMCs or T cells enriched from blood (not recorded which). All receptors come from a woman aged 50 to 65 who had been exposed to COVID-19.

This clone has only one observation. The chain's CDR3 is CASSYLAGETLHF. The CDR3, as DNA: TGTGCCAGCAGCTACCTCGCGGGAGAGACCCTCCACTTT. V is TRBV11-2 and J is TRBJ1-6; D unresolved. Trimming shortened V by 4 bases and J by 14 bases, and 15 bases separated the two germline ends. The CDR3 has 13 amino acids. CDR1 is SGHAT and CDR2 is FQNNGV in the germline V gene.

The chain recombines TRBV19 with TRBJ1-6; D not resolved. Trimming took 3 bases from V and 8 from J, leaving 14 bases between them. Germline CDR1 LNHDA, CDR2 SQIVND (reference sequence). CDR3 length equals 15 residues. CDR3 nucleotide sequence: TGTGCCAGTAGTATCCGATCCGATGGAGATTCACCCCTCCACTTT. It encodes CASSIRSDGDSPLHF.

The rearrangement joins TRBV3-1 (or the pseudogene TRBV3-2) to TRBJ1-5; the D is unclear. Between the trimmed V and J ends, which lost 4 bases and 0 bases, there was a span of 10 bases. From germline, CDR1 is LGHDT and CDR2 YNNKEL (reference sequence). The CDR3 consists of 15 residues. The CDR3 region is CASSRGSDSNQPQHF. The CDR3 region has the DNA TGTGCCAGCAGCCGAGGGTCTGATAGCAATCAGCCCCAGCATTTT.

The genes are TRBV30 and TRBJ1-5, with D possibly being TRBD1 (5 bases). This CDR3 is 13 amino acids long. The ends were cut back, 3 bases at V and 0 bases at J, with 6 bases in the middle. Germline assignment: CDR1 GTSNPN and CDR2 SVGIG (reference sequence). CDR3 coding DNA: TGTGCCTGGAGCGGGGGTAGCAATCAGCCCCAGCATTTT. Translating gives CAWSGGSNQPQHF.

The V gene is TRBV7-8, the J gene TRBJ2-3, with a tentative D call TRBD2 (5 bases). Germline CDR1 SGHVS, CDR2 FQNEAQ. The CDR3 length is 15 residues. V lost 4 bases and J 1 base, leaving 12 bases between the germline ends. CDR3 protein: CASSSILGRTDTQYF. In DNA, the CDR3 is TGTGCCAGCAGCTCCATACTAGGGCGCACAGATACGCAGTATTTT.

The chain has TRBV6-5 and TRBJ2-1; 8 bases line up with TRBD2. Germline CDR1 reads MNHEY; CDR2 reads SVGAGI. The CDR3 covers 14 residues. The CDR3 region is CAARGGVSYNEQFF. DNA for the CDR3: TGTGCTGCACGGGGGGGGGTCTCCTACAATGAGCAGTTCTTC.

The DNA of the CDR3 is TGCGCCAGCAGCCAAGATAGTTTTAATGAGCAGTTCTTC. Translation gives CASSQDSFNEQFF. This sequence joins TRBV4-3 and TRBJ2-1; D unresolved. The V gene's germline CDR1 is LGHNA and CDR2 YSLEER. CDR3 length equals 13 residues. The ends were cut back, 0 bases at V and 7 bases at J, with 7 bases in the middle.

The chain links TRBV11-2 to TRBJ1-6; 7 positions agree with TRBD1. The length of the CDR3 is 16 residues. V was pared by 0 bases and J by 7 bases, with 6 bases of the junction left unmatched. Germline values: CDR1 SGHAT, CDR2 FQNNGV. This CDR3 reads CASSLEFGTENSPLHF. Here the CDR3 DNA reads TGTGCCAGCAGCTTAGAATTCGGGACAGAAAATTCACCCCTCCACTTT.

The CDR3 bases are TGCGCCAGCATTCCTAACTACTACGAGCAGTACTTC. Protein product: CASIPNYYEQYF. The gene calls are TRBV10-1 and TRBJ2-7; no firm D call. Germline V gives CDR1 WNHNN, CDR2 SYGVQD (reference sequence). The CDR3 has 12 amino acids. With 7 bases removed from V and 3 bases from J, the gap between germline ends came to 10 bases.

The gene calls are TRBV5-1 and TRBJ2-2; D is ambiguous. Deletions cut 1 base from V and 0 bases from J, with 4 bases between. The CDR3 has 14 residues. The germline V gene encodes CDR1 SGHRS and CDR2 YFSETQ. The CDR3 sequence: CASSLRANTGELFF. In nucleotides, the CDR3 is TGCGCCAGCAGCTTGCGAGCGAACACCGGGGAGCTGTTTTTT.

This chain connects TRBV6-4 to TRBJ1-2, with a possible D match to TRBD1 (6 bases). The CDR3 has 14 amino acids. The V end lost 0 bases, the J end lost 5 bases, and 10 bases lay between the germline ends. From germline, CDR1 is MRHNA and CDR2 SNTAGT. CDR3 amino acids: CASSDSATGYGYTF. CDR3 nucleotides: TGTGCCAGCAGTGACTCAGCGACAGGTTATGGCTACACCTTC.

V is TRBV6-1 and J is TRBJ1-1, with 9 bases fitting TRBD1. This CDR3 is 15 amino acids long. Looked up from germline, CDR1 is MNHNS and CDR2 is SASEGT. J was trimmed by 5 bases and V by 3 bases; bases with no gene match: 7. CDR3 sequence reads: CASSDTTGGETEAFF. CDR3 nucleotide sequence: TGTGCCAGCAGTGACACGACAGGGGGTGAGACTGAAGCTTTCTTT.

This sequence joins TRBV5-4 and TRBJ2-1; TRBD2 aligns across 9 bases. The germline V gene has CDR1 SGHNT and CDR2 YYREEE (reference sequence). After removal of 6 bases from V and 7 bases from J, the junction contained 11 bases not matched to a gene. This CDR3 has 15 residues. The CDR3 DNA reads TGTGCCAGCACCACTCGGCTAGCGGGGATTAATGAGCAGTTCTTC. Its protein product is CASTTRLAGINEQFF. The complete variable domain, with remaining parts taken from reference TRBV5-4 and TRBJ2-1, reads ETGVTQSPTHLIKTRGQQVTLRCSSQSGHNTVSWYQQALGQGPQFIFQYYREEENGRGNFPPRFSGLQFPNYSSELNVNALELDDSALYLCASTTRLAGINEQFFGPGTRLTVL.

This rearrangement joins TRBV3-1 (or the pseudogene TRBV3-2) to TRBJ1-2; possible D gene TRBD1, 5 bases. Germline V CDR1 and CDR2: LGHDT, YNNKEL (reference sequence). CDR3 length: 18 amino acids. V was trimmed by 0 bases and J by 0 bases, leaving 17 bases between them. In nucleotides, the CDR3 is TGTGCCAGCAGCCAAGAACGGTCCGGGACTCGGGCTAACTATGGCTACACCTTC. It translates to CASSQERSGTRANYGYTF.

The chain is built from TRBV5-1 and TRBJ1-4, with 7 bases that match TRBD1. The V gene end was trimmed by 0 bases and the J gene end by 7 bases; junction bases not matched to a gene: 9. The CDR3 loop spans 16 amino acids. CDR1 SGHRS and CDR2 YFSETQ come from the germline V gene. CDR3 region: CASSLALGTASEKLFF. The CDR3 DNA reads as TGCGCCAGCAGCTTGGCCCTAGGGACAGCCTCTGAAAAACTGTTTTTT. Full variable domain (outside the CDR3, taken from reference TRBV5-1 and TRBJ1-4): KAGVTQTPRYLIKTRGQQVTLSCSPISGHRSVSWYQQTPGQGLQFLFEYFSETQRNKGNFPGRFSGRQFSNSRSEMNVSTLELGDSALYLCASSLALGTASEKLFFGSGTQLSVL.